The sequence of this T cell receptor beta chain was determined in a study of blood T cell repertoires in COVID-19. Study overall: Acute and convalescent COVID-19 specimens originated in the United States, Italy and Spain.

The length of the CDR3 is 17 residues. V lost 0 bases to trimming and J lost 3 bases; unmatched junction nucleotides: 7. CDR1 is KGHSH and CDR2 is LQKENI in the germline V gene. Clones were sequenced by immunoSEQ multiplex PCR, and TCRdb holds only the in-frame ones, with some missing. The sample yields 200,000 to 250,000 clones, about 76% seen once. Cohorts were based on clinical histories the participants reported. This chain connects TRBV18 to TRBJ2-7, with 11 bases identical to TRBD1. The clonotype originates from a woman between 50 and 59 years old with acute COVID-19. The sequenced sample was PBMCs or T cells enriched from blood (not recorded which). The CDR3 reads CASSPPFGTGGVYEQYF. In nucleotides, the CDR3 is TGTGCCAGCTCACCACCTTTTGGGACAGGGGGGGTCTACGAGCAGTACTTC.